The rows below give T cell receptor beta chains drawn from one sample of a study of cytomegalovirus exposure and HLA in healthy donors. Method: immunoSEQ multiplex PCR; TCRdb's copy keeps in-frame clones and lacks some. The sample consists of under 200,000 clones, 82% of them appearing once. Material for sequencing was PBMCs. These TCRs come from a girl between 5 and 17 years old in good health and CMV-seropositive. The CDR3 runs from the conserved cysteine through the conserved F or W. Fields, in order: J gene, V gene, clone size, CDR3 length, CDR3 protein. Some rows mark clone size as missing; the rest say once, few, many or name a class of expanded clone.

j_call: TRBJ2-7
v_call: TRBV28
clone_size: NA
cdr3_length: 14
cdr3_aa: CASSLSGRVNEQYF

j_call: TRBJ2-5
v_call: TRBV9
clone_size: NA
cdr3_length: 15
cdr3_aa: CASSPTSGRQETQYF

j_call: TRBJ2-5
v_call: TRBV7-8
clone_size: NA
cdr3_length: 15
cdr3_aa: CASTREGRGTGTQYF

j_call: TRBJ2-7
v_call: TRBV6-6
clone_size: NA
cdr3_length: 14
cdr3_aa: CASRPPSSGNEQYF

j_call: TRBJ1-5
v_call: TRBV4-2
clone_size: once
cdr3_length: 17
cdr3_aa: CASSQGRPGRDNQPQHF

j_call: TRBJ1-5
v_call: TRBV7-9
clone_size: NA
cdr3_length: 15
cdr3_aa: CASSLGSRGNQPQHF

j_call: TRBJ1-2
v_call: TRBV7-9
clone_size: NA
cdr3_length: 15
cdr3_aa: CASSLAFGQNYGYTF

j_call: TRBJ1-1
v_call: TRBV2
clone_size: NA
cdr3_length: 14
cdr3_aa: CASSENRLNTEAFF

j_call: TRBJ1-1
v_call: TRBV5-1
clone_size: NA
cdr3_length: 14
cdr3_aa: CASRPQGGNTEAFF

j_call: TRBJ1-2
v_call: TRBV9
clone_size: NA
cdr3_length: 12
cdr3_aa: CASGRGLYGYTF

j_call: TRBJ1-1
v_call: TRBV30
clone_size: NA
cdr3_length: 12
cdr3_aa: CAWTPGNTEAFF

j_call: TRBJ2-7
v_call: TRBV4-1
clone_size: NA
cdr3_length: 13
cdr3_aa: CASSQGPRAEQYF

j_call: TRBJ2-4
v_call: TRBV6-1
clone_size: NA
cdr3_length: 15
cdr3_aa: CASLRGGIAKNIQYF

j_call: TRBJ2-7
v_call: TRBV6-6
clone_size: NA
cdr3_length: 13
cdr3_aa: CASRSPQAYEQYF

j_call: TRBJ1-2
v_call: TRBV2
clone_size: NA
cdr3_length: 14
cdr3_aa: CASSDREANYGYTF

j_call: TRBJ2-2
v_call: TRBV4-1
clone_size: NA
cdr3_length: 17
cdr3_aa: CASSQDRLPTLLGELFF

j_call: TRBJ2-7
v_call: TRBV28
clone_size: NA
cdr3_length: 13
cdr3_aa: CASRRSGTYEQYF

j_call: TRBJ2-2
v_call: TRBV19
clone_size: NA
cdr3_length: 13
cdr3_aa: CASSIIHTGELFF

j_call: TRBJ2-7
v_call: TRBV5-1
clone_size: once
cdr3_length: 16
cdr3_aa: CASSLLAGGPSYEQYF

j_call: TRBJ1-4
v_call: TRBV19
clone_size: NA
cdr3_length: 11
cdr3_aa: CASFSGGALFF

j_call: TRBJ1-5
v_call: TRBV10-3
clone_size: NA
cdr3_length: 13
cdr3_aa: CAISGTENQPQHF

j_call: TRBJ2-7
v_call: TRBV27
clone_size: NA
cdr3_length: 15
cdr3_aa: CASSLFGGRGYEQYF

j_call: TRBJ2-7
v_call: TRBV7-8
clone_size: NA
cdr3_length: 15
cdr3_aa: CASSPAGTASYEQYF

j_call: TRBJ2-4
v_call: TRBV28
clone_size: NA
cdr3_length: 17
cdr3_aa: CASRENRDRRAKNIQYF

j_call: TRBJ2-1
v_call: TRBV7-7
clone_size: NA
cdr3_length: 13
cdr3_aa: CASSLEMSVEQFF

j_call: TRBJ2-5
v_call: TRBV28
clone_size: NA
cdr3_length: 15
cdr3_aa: CASSFHSSGWETQYF

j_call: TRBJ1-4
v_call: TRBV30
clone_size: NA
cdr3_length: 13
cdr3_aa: CAWDRGRDEKLFF

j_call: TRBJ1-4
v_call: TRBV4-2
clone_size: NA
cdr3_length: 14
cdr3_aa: CASSFLSGNEKLFF

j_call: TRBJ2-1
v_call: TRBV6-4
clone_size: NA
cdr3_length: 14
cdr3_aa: CASSELAGGNEQFF

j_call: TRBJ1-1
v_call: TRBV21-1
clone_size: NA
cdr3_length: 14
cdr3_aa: CASSPVIEQGGAFF

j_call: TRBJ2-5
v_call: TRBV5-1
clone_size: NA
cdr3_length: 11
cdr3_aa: CASSARETQYF

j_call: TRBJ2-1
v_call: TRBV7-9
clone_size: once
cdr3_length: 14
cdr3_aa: CASSLGRGENEQFF

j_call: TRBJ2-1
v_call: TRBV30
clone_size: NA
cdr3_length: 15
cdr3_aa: CAWSVGLAGVNEQFF

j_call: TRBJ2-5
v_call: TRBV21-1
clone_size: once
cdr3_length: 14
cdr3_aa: CASSKMSGGETQYF

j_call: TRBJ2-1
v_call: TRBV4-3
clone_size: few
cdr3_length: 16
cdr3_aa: CASSQDRGVSFNEQFF